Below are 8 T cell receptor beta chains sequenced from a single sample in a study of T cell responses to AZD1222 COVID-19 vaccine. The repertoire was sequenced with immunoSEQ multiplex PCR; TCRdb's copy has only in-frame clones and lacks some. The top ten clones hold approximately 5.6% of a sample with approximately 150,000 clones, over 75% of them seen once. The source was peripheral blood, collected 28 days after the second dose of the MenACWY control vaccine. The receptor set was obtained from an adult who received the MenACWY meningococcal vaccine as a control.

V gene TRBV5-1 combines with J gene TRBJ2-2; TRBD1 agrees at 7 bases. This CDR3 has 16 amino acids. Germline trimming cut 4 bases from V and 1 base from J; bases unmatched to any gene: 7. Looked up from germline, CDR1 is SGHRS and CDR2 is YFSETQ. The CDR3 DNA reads TGCGCCAGCAGCCCCCGGGGACAGATGAACACCGGGGAGCTGTTTTTT. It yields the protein CASSPRGQMNTGELFF.

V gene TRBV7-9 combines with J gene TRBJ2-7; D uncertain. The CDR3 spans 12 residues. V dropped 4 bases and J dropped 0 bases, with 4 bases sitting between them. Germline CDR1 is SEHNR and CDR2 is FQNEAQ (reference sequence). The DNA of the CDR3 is TGTGCCAGCAGCTCTAGCTCCTACGAGCAGTACTTC. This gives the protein CASSSSSYEQYF.

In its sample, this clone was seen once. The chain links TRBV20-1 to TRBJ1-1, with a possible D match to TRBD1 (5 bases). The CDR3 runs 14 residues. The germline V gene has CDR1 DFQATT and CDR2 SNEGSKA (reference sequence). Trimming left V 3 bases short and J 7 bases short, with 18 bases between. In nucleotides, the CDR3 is TGCAGTGCTAGTTGGGCAGACGGGGCGTTTGAAGCTTTCTTT. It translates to CSASWADGAFEAFF.

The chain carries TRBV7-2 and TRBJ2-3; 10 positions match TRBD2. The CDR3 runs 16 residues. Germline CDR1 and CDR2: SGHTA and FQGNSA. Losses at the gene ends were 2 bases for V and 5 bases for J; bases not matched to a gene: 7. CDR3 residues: CASSLTGTSAGDTQYF. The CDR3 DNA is TGTGCCAGCAGCTTAACCGGGACTAGCGCTGGAGATACGCAGTATTTT.

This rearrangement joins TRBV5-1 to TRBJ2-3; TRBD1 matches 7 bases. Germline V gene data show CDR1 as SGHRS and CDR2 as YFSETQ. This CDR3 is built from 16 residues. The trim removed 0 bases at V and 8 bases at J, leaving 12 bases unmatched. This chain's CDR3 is CASSLAGDRALGTQYF. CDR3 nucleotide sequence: TGCGCCAGCAGCTTGGCCGGCGACAGGGCCCTAGGTACGCAGTATTTT.

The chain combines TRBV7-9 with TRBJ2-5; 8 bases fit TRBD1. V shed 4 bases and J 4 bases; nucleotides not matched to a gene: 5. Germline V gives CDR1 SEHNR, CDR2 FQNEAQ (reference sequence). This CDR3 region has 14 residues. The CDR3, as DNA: TGTGCCAGCAGCTCGGGACAGGTCTCAGAGACCCAGTACTTC. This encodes CASSSGQVSETQYF.

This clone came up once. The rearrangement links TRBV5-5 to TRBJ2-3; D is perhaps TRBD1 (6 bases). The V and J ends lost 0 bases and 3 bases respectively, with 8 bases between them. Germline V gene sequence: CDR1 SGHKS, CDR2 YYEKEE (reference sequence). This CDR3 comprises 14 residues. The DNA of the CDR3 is TGTGCCAGCAGCTTGGAAGGGGGTACAGATACGCAGTATTTT. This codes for CASSLEGGTDTQYF.

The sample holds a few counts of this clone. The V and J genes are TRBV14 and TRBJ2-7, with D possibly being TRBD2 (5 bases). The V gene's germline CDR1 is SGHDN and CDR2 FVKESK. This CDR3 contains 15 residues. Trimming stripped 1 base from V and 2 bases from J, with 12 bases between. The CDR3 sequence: CASSQGWGETYEQYF. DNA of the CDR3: TGTGCCAGCAGCCAAGGTTGGGGAGAAACCTACGAGCAGTACTTC.